This T cell receptor (beta chain) was recorded in a study of shared T cell receptors in the human thymus. The table came from immunoSEQ multiplex PCR; TCRdb's copy has only in-frame clones and leaves some out. The sample shows fewer than 700,000 clones, around 87% of them seen only once. This same sample was also taken into another study, of human thymus T cells. That report adds: Related work found strong thymic repertoire overlap between unrelated individuals.

Sequencing was performed on thymocytes. The clonotype was recovered from a boy younger than two with a congenital heart defect.

CDR3 sequence (DNA): TGCGCCAGCAGCCAAGAGTCCCGCCAGGGCTCCTACAATGAGCAGTTCTTC. This translates into CASSQESRQGSYNEQFF. This chain uses TRBV4-3 with TRBJ2-1; possible D gene TRBD1, 5 bases. Trimming stripped 0 bases from V and 0 bases from J, with 12 bases between. The CDR3 length is 17 residues. Germline assignment: CDR1 LGHNA and CDR2 YSLEER.